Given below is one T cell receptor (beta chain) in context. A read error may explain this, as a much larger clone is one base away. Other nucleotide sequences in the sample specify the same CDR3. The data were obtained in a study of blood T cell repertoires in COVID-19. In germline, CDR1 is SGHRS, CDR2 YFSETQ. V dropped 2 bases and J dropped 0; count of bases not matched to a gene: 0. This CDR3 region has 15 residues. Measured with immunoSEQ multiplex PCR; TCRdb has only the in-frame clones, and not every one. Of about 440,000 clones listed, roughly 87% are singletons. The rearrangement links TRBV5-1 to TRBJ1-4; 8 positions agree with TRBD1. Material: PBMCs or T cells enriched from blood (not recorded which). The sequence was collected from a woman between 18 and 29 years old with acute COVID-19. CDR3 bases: TGCGCCAGCAGCTTACAGGGGGCAACTAATGAAAAACTGTTTTTT. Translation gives CASSLQGATNEKLFF.